A single sample is the source of the 24 T cell receptor beta chains below, sequenced in a study of vaccination and CD4 T cells after COVID-19. The antigens of these receptors remain unknown. The Oncomine TCR Beta short-read assay was what sequenced the DNA obtained from cultured CD4+ T cells. MiXCR, run by TCRdb on the PCR reads, gives a single entry per CDR3 protein. The sample yields about 17,000 distinct CDR3 sequences, over 40% seen once. Treatment reported: approximately 10-day PBMC culture with coronavirus spike peptide pools or control peptides (ViraFEST assay). The input for sequencing was CD4+ T cells from blood, cultured in vitro, taken before SARS-CoV-2 vaccination. The receptors stem from a human donor who received a COVID-19 vaccine.

DNA of the CDR3: TGTGCCAGCAGTCCCCGGCTAGCGGGGACAGATACGCAGTATTTT. Encoded protein: CASSPRLAGTDTQYF. The chain links TRBV6-1 to TRBJ2-3; 9 positions agree with TRBD2. From germline, CDR1 is MNHNS and CDR2 SASEGT. With V trimmed by 5 bases and J by 3 bases, 6 bases remained unmatched. The CDR3 runs to 15 residues.

The V call is TRBV7-8, the J call TRBJ2-5, with D possibly called TRBD1 or TRBD2 (5 bases each). Germline V CDR1 and CDR2: SGHVS, FQNEAQ. V was trimmed by 5 bases and J by 5 bases, leaving 15 bases between them. This CDR3 region has 14 residues. This CDR3 is CASSLGGEGETQYF. The CDR3 DNA is TGTGCCAGCAGCCTAGGTGGCGAGGGGGAGACCCAGTACTTC.

J is TRBJ1-2 and V is TRBV30; 9 bases map to TRBD1. CDR1 GTSNPN and CDR2 SVGIG come from the germline V gene (reference sequence). This CDR3 is 14 amino acids long. The J segment lost 4 bases and the V segment lost 8 bases, leaving 11 bases of the junction unmatched. CDR3 nucleotides: TGTGCCCTGGAACAGGGGGCATCCTCCTATGGCTACACCTTC. This sequence encodes CALEQGASSYGYTF.

The chain recombines TRBV2 with TRBJ2-7; maybe TRBD2 (6 bases). Between the trimmed V and J ends, which lost 8 bases and 0 bases, there was a span of 14 bases. The germline gives CDR1 SNHLY, CDR2 FYNNEI. This CDR3 comprises 14 residues. CDR3 protein: CASLRDSSSYEQYF. The CDR3 DNA follows: TGTGCCAGCTTACGGGACTCGAGCTCCTACGAGCAGTACTTC.

The chain carries TRBV24-1 and TRBJ1-5; TRBD1 might be the D (6 bases). Germline V CDR1 and CDR2: KGHDR, SFDVKD. V lost 7 bases to trimming and J lost 2 bases, with 11 bases between them. The CDR3 length is 14 residues. CDR3 sequence (DNA): TGTGCCACCAGGGGAGGGGGGGGCAATCAGCCCCAGCATTTT. Translated: CATRGGGGNQPQHF.

The chain employs TRBV25-1 and TRBJ1-6; 7 nucleotides agree with TRBD1. With V trimmed by 5 bases and J by 8 bases, 9 bases remained unmatched. CDR3 length: 15 residues. Looked up from germline, CDR1 is MGHDK and CDR2 is SYGVNS. The CDR3 nucleotides read TGTGCCAGCAGTCCTAGGACAGGAATGTATTCACCCCTCCACTTT. Translated: CASSPRTGMYSPLHF.

This clonotype turned up a few times. This chain connects TRBV24-1 to TRBJ2-1; D call uncertain. The CDR3 covers 12 residues. From germline, CDR1 is KGHDR and CDR2 SFDVKD. Trimming pared 4 bases from V and 5 bases from J, leaving 5 bases between. CDR3 nucleotides: TGTGCCACCAGTGAAGTGGACAATGAGCAGTTCTTC. This encodes CATSEVDNEQFF.

In its sample, this clonotype was seen a few times. The gene calls are TRBV6-4 and TRBJ1-2; D perhaps matches TRBD1 (6 bases). This CDR3 has 13 residues. Germline V CDR1 and CDR2: MRHNA, SNTAGT. V lost 6 bases, J lost 6 bases, and 14 bases lay in between. The DNA for the CDR3 is TGTGCCAGCAGGAAGGGGGTAACGGATGGCTACACCTTC. Its translation is CASRKGVTDGYTF.

This clonotype was observed a handful of times. The V call is TRBV7-8, the J call TRBJ2-2; the D gene is possibly TRBD1 (6 bases). Germline lookup yields CDR1 SGHVS and CDR2 FQNEAQ. This CDR3 spans 16 amino acids. V was trimmed by 5 bases and J by 1 base, leaving 14 bases between them. The CDR3: CASSALTGLNTGELFF. CDR3 bases: TGTGCCAGCAGCGCCTTAACAGGGTTGAACACCGGGGAGCTGTTTTTT.

The J gene is TRBJ2-3, the V gene TRBV19; 10 nucleotides match TRBD2. V lost 3 bases, J lost 0 bases, and 6 bases stayed unmatched. There are 17 residues in the CDR3. CDR1 is LNHDA, CDR2 SQIVND, per germline (reference sequence). This CDR3 reads CASSMSSGGSSTDTQYF. In nucleotides, the CDR3 is TGTGCCAGTAGTATGTCTAGCGGGGGCTCTAGCACAGATACGCAGTATTTT.

The chain combines TRBV5-8 with TRBJ1-1; D is perhaps TRBD1 (6 bases). V dropped 4 bases and J dropped 1 base, with 14 bases sitting between them. Germline V gene lookup returns CDR1 SGHTS and CDR2 YDEGEE. The CDR3 consists of 15 residues. The CDR3 nucleotides read TGTGCCAGCAGCGTGGACAGCTCCCCGAACACTGAAGCTTTCTTT. Translating gives CASSVDSSPNTEAFF.

V and J are TRBV10-3 and TRBJ2-7; D uncertain. This CDR3 is 14 amino acids long. CDR1 and CDR2 (germline): ENHRY, SYGVKD. V was clipped by 0 bases and J by 2 bases, with 8 bases between them. The CDR3 loop is CAISESGRPYEQYF. DNA of the CDR3: TGTGCCATCAGTGAGTCGGGCAGACCCTACGAGCAGTACTTC.

The chain has TRBV20-1 and TRBJ2-5; 8 bases match TRBD2. Germline CDR1 and CDR2: DFQATT and SNEGSKA (reference sequence). This CDR3 is built from 17 residues. The junction had 19 bases not matched to a gene; V was cut back by 6 bases and J by 4 bases. CDR3 sequence (DNA): TGCAGTGCCATTCCCCCTGGTAGCGGGGCCCCCCGAGAGACCCAGTACTTC. It yields the protein CSAIPPGSGAPRETQYF.

The chain employs TRBV11-3 and TRBJ1-2; D might be TRBD1 (5 bases). CDR1 SGHNT and CDR2 YENEEA come from the germline V gene. There are 16 residues in the CDR3. V gave up 5 bases and J gave up 4 bases, with 20 bases separating them. Here the CDR3 DNA reads TGTGCCAGCAGCCCGGAAGGGTTGGTCGGGACCTATGGCTACACCTTC. It yields the protein CASSPEGLVGTYGYTF. Looking up the rest from reference TRBV11-3 and TRBJ1-2 gives the full variable domain: EAGVVQSPRYKIIEKKQPVAFWCNPISGHNTLYWYLQNLGQGPELLIRYENEEAVDDSQLPKDRFSAERLKGVDSTLKIQPAELGDSAVYLCASSPEGLVGTYGYTFGSGTRLTVV.

V is TRBV30 and J is TRBJ2-2; 7 positions match TRBD1. The CDR3 length is 15 residues. With 4 bases clipped from V and 2 bases from J, the junction kept 7 bases outside the gene matches. Germline V lookup: CDR1 GTSNPN, CDR2 SVGIG (reference sequence). The CDR3 loop reads CAWKTGSLNTGELFF. CDR3 nucleotide sequence: TGTGCCTGGAAGACAGGGAGTCTCAACACCGGGGAGCTGTTTTTT. Variable domain in full (rest from reference TRBV30 and TRBJ2-2): SQTIHQWPATLVQPVGSPLSLECTVEGTSNPNLYWYRQAAGRGLQLLFYSVGIGQISSEVPQNLSASRPQDRQFILSSKKLLLSDSGFYLCAWKTGSLNTGELFFGEGSRLTVL.

V and J are TRBV9 and TRBJ2-1, with 11 bases fitting TRBD2. CDR1 SGDLS and CDR2 YYNGEE come from the germline V gene. V shed 4 bases, J shed 0 bases, and the junction held 6 bases outside the gene matches. This CDR3 region has 17 residues. The CDR3 sequence is CASSLSSGGSSYNEQFF. DNA of the CDR3: TGTGCCAGCAGCCTTTCTAGCGGGGGGAGCTCCTACAATGAGCAGTTCTTC.

V is TRBV28 and J is TRBJ1-2, with 9 bases that match TRBD1. This CDR3 contains 17 residues. CDR1 MDHEN and CDR2 SYDVKM come from the germline V gene. J was trimmed by 0 bases and V by 4 bases; bases with no gene match: 9. CDR3 sequence (DNA): TGTGCCAGCAGTTCTCGGACAGGGGCCTCCACTAACTATGGCTACACCTTC. This translates into CASSSRTGASTNYGYTF.

The rearrangement uses TRBV19 and TRBJ2-3; the D is unclear. The V gene lost 6 bases and the J gene lost 3 bases, with 10 bases spanning the gap. Germline V gene lookup returns CDR1 LNHDA and CDR2 SQIVND (reference sequence). The CDR3 length is 13 residues. The CDR3 sequence is CASRETRTDTQYF. The DNA for the CDR3 is TGTGCCAGTAGGGAGACGAGAACAGATACGCAGTATTTT.

This clonotype has just one count. The chain carries TRBV7-6 and TRBJ2-1; 9 bases map to TRBD1. This CDR3 contains 15 residues. Germline CDR1 and CDR2: SGHVS and FNYEAQ. Trimming at V came to 3 bases and at J to 1 base, leaving 1 base not matched to a gene. The CDR3 loop reads CASSLGQGSYNEQFF. As DNA, the CDR3 is TGTGCCAGCAGCTTGGGACAGGGATCCTACAATGAGCAGTTCTTC.

The chain has TRBV23-1 and TRBJ2-5, with D uncertain. TRBV23-1 qualifies as an ORF whose function is uncertain. CDR3 size: 17 residues. The V end lost 0 bases, the J end lost 2 bases, and 16 bases lay between the germline ends. The CDR3, as DNA: TGCGCCAGCAGTCAATCTTACATCGGCATTGGGCAAGAGACCCAGTACTTC. It translates to CASSQSYIGIGQETQYF.

This chain links TRBV20-1 with TRBJ2-3; D is uncertain. V was clipped by 1 base and J by 0 bases, with 8 bases between them. The germline gives CDR1 DFQATT, CDR2 SNEGSKA (reference sequence). The CDR3 runs 14 residues. CDR3: CSARVRGSTDTQYF. The CDR3 coding sequence is TGCAGTGCTAGAGTGCGAGGAAGCACAGATACGCAGTATTTT.

This clonotype was picked up one time. The rearrangement uses TRBV19 and TRBJ2-5; D is tentatively TRBD1 or TRBD2 (5 bases each). Germline-derived CDR1 and CDR2 are LNHDA and SQIVND (reference sequence). The CDR3 is made up of 14 amino acids. Trimming stripped 3 bases from V and 4 bases from J, with 12 bases between. Here the CDR3 DNA reads TGTGCCAGTAGTATCCGGGGTGGGGGAGAGACCCAGTACTTC. Translation gives CASSIRGGGETQYF.

The chain combines TRBV7-2 with TRBJ2-5; D not certain. Trimming pared 5 bases from V and 1 base from J, leaving 5 bases between. The CDR3 totals 12 residues. The germline V gene has CDR1 SGHTA and CDR2 FQGNSA. The CDR3 DNA reads as TGTGCCAGCAGCCGGACCCAAGAGACCCAGTACTTC. Amino acid sequence: CASSRTQETQYF.

This clonotype showed up just a few times. This rearrangement joins TRBV20-1 to TRBJ1-4, with 10 bases fitting TRBD1. Germline lookup yields CDR1 DFQATT and CDR2 SNEGSKA (reference sequence). After removal of 3 bases from V and 3 bases from J, the junction contained 4 bases not matched to a gene. This CDR3 is built from 15 residues. The CDR3 bases are TGCAGTGCTAGGGATGGACAGGGGGCTAATGAAAAACTGTTTTTT. Translating it yields CSARDGQGANEKLFF.